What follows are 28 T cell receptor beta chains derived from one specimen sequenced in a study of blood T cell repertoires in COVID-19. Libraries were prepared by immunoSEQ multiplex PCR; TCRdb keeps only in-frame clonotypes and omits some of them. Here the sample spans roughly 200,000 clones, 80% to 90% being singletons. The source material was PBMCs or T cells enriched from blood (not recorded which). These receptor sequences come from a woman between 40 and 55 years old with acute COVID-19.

The CDR3 DNA is TGTGCCAGCAGCCAAGATAGCCGGGGTTTGGGCAAAAACATTCAGTACTTC. It encodes CASSQDSRGLGKNIQYF. The J gene is TRBJ2-4, the V gene TRBV4-2, with D perhaps matching TRBD2 (5 bases). The germline V and J ends were trimmed by 0 bases and 3 bases, with 15 bases remaining between them. Germline-derived CDR1 and CDR2 are LGHNA and YNFKEQ. The CDR3 runs to 17 residues.

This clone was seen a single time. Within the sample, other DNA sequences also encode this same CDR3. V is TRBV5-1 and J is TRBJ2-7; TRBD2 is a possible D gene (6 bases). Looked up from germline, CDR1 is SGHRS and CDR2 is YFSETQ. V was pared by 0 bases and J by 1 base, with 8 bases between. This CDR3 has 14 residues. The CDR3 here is CASSLVAGSYEQYF. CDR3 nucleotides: TGCGCCAGCAGCTTGGTGGCGGGGTCCTACGAGCAGTACTTC.

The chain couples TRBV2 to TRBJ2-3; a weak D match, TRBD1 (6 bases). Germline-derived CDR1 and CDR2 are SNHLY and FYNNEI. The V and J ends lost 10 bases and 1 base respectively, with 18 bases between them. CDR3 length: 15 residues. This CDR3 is CATNPSRGRTDTQYF. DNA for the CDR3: TGTGCCACCAATCCTTCCAGGGGCCGCACAGATACGCAGTATTTT.

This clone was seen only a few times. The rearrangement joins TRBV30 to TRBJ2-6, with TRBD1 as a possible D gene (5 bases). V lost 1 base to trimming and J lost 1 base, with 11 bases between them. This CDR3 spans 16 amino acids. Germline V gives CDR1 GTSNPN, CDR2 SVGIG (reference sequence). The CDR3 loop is CAWSEMQGSGANVLTF. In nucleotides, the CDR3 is TGTGCCTGGAGTGAAATGCAGGGTTCTGGGGCCAACGTCCTGACTTTC.

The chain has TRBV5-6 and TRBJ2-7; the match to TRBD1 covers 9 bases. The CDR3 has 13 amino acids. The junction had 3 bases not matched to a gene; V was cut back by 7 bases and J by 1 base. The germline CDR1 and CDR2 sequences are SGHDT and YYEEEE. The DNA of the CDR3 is TGTGCCAGCGGACAGGGGACGTCCTACGAGCAGTACTTC. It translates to CASGQGTSYEQYF.

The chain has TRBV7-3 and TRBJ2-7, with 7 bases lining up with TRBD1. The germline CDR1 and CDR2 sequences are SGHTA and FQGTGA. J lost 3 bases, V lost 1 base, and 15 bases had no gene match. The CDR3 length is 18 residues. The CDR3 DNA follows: TGTGCCAGCAGCTTAAAGCCCAGGGGGACCATGGCCCTCTACGAGCAGTACTTC. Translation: CASSLKPRGTMALYEQYF.

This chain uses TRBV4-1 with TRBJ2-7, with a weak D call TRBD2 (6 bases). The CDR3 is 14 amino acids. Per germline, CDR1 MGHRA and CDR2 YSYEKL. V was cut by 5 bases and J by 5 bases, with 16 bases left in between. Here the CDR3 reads CASSGPGRGDEQYF. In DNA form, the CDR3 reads TGCGCCAGCAGCGGACCGGGACGCGGGGACGAGCAGTACTTC.

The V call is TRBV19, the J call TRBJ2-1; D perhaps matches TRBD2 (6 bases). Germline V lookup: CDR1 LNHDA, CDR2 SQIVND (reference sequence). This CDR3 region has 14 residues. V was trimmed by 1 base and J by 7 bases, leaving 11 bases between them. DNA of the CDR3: TGTGCCAGTAGTATAGTAGATAGCGGTAATGAGCAGTTCTTC. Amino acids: CASSIVDSGNEQFF.

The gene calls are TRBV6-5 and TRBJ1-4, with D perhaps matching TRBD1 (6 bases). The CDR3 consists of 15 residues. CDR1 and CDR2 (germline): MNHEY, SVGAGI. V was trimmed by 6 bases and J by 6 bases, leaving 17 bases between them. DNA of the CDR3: TGTGCCAGCAGGCTGGACAGTACCAGGGATGAAAAACTGTTTTTT. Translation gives CASRLDSTRDEKLFF.

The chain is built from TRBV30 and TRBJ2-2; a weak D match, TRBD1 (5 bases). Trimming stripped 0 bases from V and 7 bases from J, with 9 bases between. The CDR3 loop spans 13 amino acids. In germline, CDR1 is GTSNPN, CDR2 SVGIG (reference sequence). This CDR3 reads CAWSVQVDGELFF. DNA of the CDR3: TGTGCCTGGAGTGTACAGGTTGACGGGGAGCTGTTTTTT.

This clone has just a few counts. CDR3 protein: CASSYSGLAMQYF. Here the CDR3 DNA reads TGTGCCAGCAGTTACTCGGGACTAGCGATGCAGTACTTC. The chain joins TRBV6-2 or TRBV6-3 to TRBJ2-7; TRBD2 matches 10 bases. Germline trimming cut 0 bases from V and 9 bases from J; bases unmatched to any gene: 2. The CDR3 covers 13 residues. Germline V CDR1 and CDR2: MNHEY, SVGEGT.

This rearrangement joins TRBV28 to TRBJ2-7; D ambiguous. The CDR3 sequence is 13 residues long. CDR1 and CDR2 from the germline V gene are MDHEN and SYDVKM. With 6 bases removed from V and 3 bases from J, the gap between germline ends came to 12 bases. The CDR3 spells CASRSPAVYEQYF. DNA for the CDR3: TGTGCCAGCAGGAGTCCGGCGGTCTACGAGCAGTACTTC.

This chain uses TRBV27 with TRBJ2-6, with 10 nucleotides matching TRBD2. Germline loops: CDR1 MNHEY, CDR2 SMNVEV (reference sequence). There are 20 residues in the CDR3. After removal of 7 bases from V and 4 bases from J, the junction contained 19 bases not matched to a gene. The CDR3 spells CASTLRSSGGPRRGANVLTF. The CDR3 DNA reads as TGTGCCAGCACCCTAAGGTCTAGCGGGGGCCCTAGGAGAGGGGCCAACGTCCTGACTTTC.

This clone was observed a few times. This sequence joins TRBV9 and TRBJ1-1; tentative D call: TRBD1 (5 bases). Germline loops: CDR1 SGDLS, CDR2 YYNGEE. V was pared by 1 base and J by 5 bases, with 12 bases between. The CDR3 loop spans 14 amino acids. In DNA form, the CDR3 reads TGTGCCAGCAGCGTACAACCAGGGTGGACTGAAGCTTTCTTT. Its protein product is CASSVQPGWTEAFF. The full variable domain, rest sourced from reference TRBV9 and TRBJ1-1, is DSGVTQTPKHLITATGQRVTLRCSPRSGDLSVYWYQQSLDQGLQFLIQYYNGEERAKGNILERFSAQQFPDLHSELNLSSLELGDSALYFCASSVQPGWTEAFFGQGTRLTVV.

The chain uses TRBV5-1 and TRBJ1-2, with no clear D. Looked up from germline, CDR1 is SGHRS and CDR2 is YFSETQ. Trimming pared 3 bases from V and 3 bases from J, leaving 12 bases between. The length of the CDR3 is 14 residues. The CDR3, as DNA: TGCGCCAGCAGCTCGGAAACAGTTTACTATGGCTACACCTTC. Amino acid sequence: CASSSETVYYGYTF.

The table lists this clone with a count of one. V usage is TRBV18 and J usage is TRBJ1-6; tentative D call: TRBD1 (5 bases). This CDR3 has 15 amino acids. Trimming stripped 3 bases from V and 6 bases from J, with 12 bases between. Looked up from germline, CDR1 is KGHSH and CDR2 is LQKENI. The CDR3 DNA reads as TGTGCCAGCTCACCCGTAGACAGCAGTAATTCACCCCTCCACTTT. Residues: CASSPVDSSNSPLHF.

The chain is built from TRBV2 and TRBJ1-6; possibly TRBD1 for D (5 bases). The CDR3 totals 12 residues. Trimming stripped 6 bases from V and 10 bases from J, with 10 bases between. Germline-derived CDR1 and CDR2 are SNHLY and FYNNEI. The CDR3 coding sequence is TGTGCCAGCAGCAGGGTACGGTCACCCCTCCACTTT. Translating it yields CASSRVRSPLHF.

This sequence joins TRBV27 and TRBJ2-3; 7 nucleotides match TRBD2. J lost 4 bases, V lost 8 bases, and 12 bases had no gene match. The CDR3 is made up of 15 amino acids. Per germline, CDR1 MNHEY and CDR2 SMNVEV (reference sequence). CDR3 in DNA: TGTGCCAGCTCCTTCTTGTCTAGCGGACCAGATACGCAGTATTTT. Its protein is CASSFLSSGPDTQYF.

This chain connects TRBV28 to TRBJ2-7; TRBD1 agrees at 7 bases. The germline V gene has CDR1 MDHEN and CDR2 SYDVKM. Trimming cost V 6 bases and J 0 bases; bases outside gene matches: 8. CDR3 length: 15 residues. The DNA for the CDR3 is TGTGCCAGCAGGCCAAGGACAGGCATCTCCTACGAGCAGTACTTC. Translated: CASRPRTGISYEQYF.

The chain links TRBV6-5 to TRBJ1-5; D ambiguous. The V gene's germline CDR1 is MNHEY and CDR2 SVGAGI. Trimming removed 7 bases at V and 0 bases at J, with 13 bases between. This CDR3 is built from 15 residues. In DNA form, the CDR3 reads TGTGCCAGCATCGAGGGCGGGGATAGCAATCAGCCCCAGCATTTT. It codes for CASIEGGDSNQPQHF.

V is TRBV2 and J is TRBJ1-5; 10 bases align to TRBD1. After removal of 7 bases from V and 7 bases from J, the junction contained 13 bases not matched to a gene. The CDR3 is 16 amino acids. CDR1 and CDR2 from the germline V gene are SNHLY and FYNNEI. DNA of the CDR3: TGTGCCAGCAATGACCCCGGGACAGGGGAAGGACAGCCCCAGCATTTT. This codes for CASNDPGTGEGQPQHF.

CDR3 amino acids: CAISDYSGNNEQFF. CDR3 in DNA: TGTGCCATCAGTGATTATAGCGGGAACAATGAGCAGTTCTTC. The chain has TRBV10-3 and TRBJ2-1; 8 positions agree with TRBD2. From germline, CDR1 is ENHRY and CDR2 SYGVKD. The J segment lost 5 bases and the V segment lost 3 bases, leaving 3 bases of the junction unmatched. CDR3 length: 14 amino acids.

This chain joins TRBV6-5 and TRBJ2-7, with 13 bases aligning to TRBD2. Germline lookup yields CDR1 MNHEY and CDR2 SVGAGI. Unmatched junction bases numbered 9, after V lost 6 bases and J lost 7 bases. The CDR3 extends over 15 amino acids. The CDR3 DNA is TGTGCCAGCAGCCCCGGACTAGCGGGGGTCTGGGAGCAGTACTTC. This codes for CASSPGLAGVWEQYF.

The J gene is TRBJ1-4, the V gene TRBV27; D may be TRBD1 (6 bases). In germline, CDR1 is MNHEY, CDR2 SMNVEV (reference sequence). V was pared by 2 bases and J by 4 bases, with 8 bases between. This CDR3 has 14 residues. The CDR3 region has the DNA TGTGCCAGCAGTTTAACAGGGCTTAATGAAAAACTGTTTTTT. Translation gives CASSLTGLNEKLFF. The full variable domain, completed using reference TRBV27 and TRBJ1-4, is EAQVTQNPRYLITVTGKKLTVTCSQNMNHEYMSWYRQDPGLGLRQIYYSMNVEVTDKGDVPEGYKVSRKEKRNFPLILESPSPNQTSLYFCASSLTGLNEKLFFGSGTQLSVL.

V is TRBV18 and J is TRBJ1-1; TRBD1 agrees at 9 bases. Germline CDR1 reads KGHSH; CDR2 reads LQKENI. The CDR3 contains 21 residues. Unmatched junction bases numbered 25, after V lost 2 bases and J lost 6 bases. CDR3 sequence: CASSPTTPAGQGLRFSPEAFF. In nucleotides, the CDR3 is TGTGCCAGCTCACCAACCACCCCGGCGGGACAGGGTCTGAGATTCTCGCCTGAAGCTTTCTTT.

The CDR3 DNA is TGTGCCAGCAGCCCCCCGGGGATCGGGAGGGCCGCCAATGAGCAGTTCTTC. This gives the protein CASSPPGIGRAANEQFF. The rearrangement joins TRBV6-2 or TRBV6-3 to TRBJ2-1; 8 positions match TRBD2. The germline CDR1 and CDR2 sequences are MNHEY and SVGEGT. CDR3 length equals 17 residues. The ends lost 6 bases at V and 6 bases at J; junction bases unmatched: 16.

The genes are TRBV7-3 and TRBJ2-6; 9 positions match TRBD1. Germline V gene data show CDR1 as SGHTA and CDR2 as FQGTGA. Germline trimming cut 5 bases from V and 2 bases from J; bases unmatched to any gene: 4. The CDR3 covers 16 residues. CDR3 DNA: TGTGCCAGCAGCCGGGACAGGGCAACTGGGGCCAACGTCCTGACTTTC. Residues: CASSRDRATGANVLTF.

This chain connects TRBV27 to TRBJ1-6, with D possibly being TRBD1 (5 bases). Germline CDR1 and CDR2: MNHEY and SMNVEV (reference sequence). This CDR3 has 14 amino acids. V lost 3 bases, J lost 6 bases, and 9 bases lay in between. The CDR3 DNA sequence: TGTGCCAGCAGTTTGATCAGGGCTAATTCACCCCTCCACTTT. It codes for CASSLIRANSPLHF.